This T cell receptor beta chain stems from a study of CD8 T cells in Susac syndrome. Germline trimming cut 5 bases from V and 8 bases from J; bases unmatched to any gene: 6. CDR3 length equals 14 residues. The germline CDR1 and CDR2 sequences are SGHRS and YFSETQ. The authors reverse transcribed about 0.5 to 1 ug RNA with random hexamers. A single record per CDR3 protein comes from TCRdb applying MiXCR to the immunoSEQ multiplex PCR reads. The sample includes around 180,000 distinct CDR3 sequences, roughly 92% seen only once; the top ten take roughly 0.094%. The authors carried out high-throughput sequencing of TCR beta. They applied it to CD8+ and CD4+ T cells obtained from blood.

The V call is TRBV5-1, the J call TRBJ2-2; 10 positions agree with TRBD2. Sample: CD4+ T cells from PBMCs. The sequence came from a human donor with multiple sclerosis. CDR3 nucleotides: TGCGCCAGCAGGCCTAGCGGGAGTTTGGGGGAGCTGTTTTTT. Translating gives CASRPSGSLGELFF.